The clone carrying this T cell receptor (beta chain) was observed many times. Specified time point: technical triplicate 1. From 15-18 subjects, every sequencing run obtained over 190 million TCR-beta sequences. TCRdb recomputed calls from the 5' RACE reads with MiXCR, one row per CDR3 protein. The sample lists fewer than 50,000 distinct CDR3 sequences, roughly 11% occurring once. The sample comes from a study of neurological immune-mediated disorders. Germline V lookup: CDR1 LNHNV, CDR2 YYDKDF (reference sequence). The CDR3 has 17 residues. V lost 0 bases and J lost 5; bases outside the gene matches: 7.

J is TRBJ2-1 and V is TRBV15; 10 bases align to TRBD2. The specimen sequenced was PBMCs. The sequence was collected from a man in his sixties with HTLV-1-associated myelopathy (HAM/TSP). CDR3 nucleotides: TGTGCCACCAGCAGAGATAAGGGACTAGCGACGCACAATGAGCAGTTCTTC. Its protein product is CATSRDKGLATHNEQFF.